This T cell receptor (beta chain) was captured by sequencing in a study of beta chain features in type 1 diabetes. The authors reverse transcribed all of the isolated RNA, so sequencing captured expressed TCRB transcripts. An average of roughly 4 million reads was obtained for naive, central memory and regulatory T cell samples. TCRdb's copy holds only in-frame clones and misses some; the assay was immunoSEQ multiplex PCR. The sample lists 900,000 or so clones; about 17% were seen once. This clone occurred a few times. This CDR3 spans 15 amino acids. V was trimmed by 0 bases and J by 5 bases, leaving 9 bases between them. The germline CDR1 and CDR2 sequences are SGHRS and YFSETQ.

The TCR originated in a woman aged 18-29 years in good health. The sample comprised naive CD4+ T cells from blood. The chain employs TRBV5-1 and TRBJ1-6, with unresolved D. This chain's CDR3 is CASSLGAANNSPLHF. DNA for the CDR3: TGCGCCAGCAGCTTGGGGGCCGCTAATAATTCACCCCTCCACTTT.